Listed here are 32 T cell receptor beta chains from one sample, sequenced in a study of beta chain features in type 1 diabetes. Study-wide results and caveats: Shortening that was moderate but significant affected the TCRB CDR3s of Type 1 diabetes patients in all four CD4+ subsets.

Their target antigens are unknown. The whole isolated RNA underwent reverse transcription, so sequencing captured expressed TCRB transcripts. Here immunoSEQ multiplex PCR was the method, and the copy in TCRdb shows in-frame clones only, minus some. The sample lists about 340,000 clones; roughly 13% were seen once. Sequences were obtained from naive CD4+ T cells from blood. These receptors were collected from a young woman with type 1 diabetes.

This clone was counted between two and nine times. The V gene is TRBV5-6, the J gene TRBJ2-5; 11 bases align to TRBD2. There are 13 residues in the CDR3. Germline V gene sequence: CDR1 SGHDT, CDR2 YYEEEE. Trimming removed 4 bases from V and 8 bases from J; junction bases left unmatched: 4. The CDR3 nucleotides are TGTGCCAGCAGCAAGGGACTAGCGGACACCCAGTACTTC. It encodes CASSKGLADTQYF.

The rearrangement uses TRBV7-9 and TRBJ2-2; D is possibly TRBD1 (6 bases). From germline, CDR1 is SEHNR and CDR2 FQNEAQ (reference sequence). The ends were cut back, 5 bases at V and 4 bases at J, with 11 bases in the middle. This CDR3 has 14 amino acids. CDR3 sequence: CASSRDTATGELFF. As DNA, the CDR3 is TGTGCCAGCAGCCGGGACACGGCCACCGGGGAGCTGTTTTTT.

This clone showed up just a few times. The chain has TRBV29-1 and TRBJ1-1; TRBD1 matches 8 bases. With 7 bases clipped from V and 6 bases from J, the junction kept 13 bases outside the gene matches. This CDR3 spans 14 amino acids. Germline V gene sequence: CDR1 SQVTM, CDR2 ANQGSEA. The CDR3 region is CSGRQGLTGAEAFF. The CDR3 coding sequence is TGCAGCGGTAGACAGGGGCTCACCGGCGCTGAAGCTTTCTTT.

There are a few counts of this clone. The chain links TRBV7-3 to TRBJ2-1; D is unclear. Between the trimmed V and J ends, which lost 5 bases and 0 bases, there was a span of 11 bases. CDR3 length equals 15 residues. Germline-derived CDR1 and CDR2 are SGHTA and FQGTGA. The CDR3 DNA follows: TGTGCCAGCAGCGAGGATCGAAGCTCCTACAATGAGCAGTTCTTC. It translates to CASSEDRSSYNEQFF.

The sample holds a few counts of this clone. The chain uses TRBV19 and TRBJ2-1; D is unresolved. Germline loops: CDR1 LNHDA, CDR2 SQIVND (reference sequence). This CDR3 has 12 residues. V was clipped by 3 bases and J by 5 bases, with 5 bases between them. In nucleotides, the CDR3 is TGTGCCAGTAGTATGAGGAACAATGAGCAGTTCTTC. This codes for CASSMRNNEQFF.

This clone turned up a few times. This chain uses TRBV5-4 with TRBJ1-5, with TRBD1 as a possible D gene (5 bases). The CDR3 is 15 amino acids. V was trimmed by 0 bases and J by 6 bases, leaving 13 bases between them. Germline V CDR1 and CDR2: SGHNT, YYREEE (reference sequence). The CDR3 nucleotides are TGTGCCAGCAGCTTGGGGGGCGGGGCCAGTCAGCCCCAGCATTTT. Translated: CASSLGGGASQPQHF.

This clone has only a few counts. The chain employs TRBV30 and TRBJ1-5, with a weak D call TRBD1 (5 bases). The germline gives CDR1 GTSNPN, CDR2 SVGIG (reference sequence). The V end was cut by 1 base, the J end by 5 bases, with 12 bases between. The CDR3 has 14 residues. In nucleotides, the CDR3 is TGTGCCTGGAGTGGGTCAGGGTTTGATCAGCCCCAGCATTTT. Translated: CAWSGSGFDQPQHF.

A few counts support this clone. The V call is TRBV7-2, the J call TRBJ2-1; a possible D gene is TRBD1 (6 bases). CDR1 and CDR2 from the germline V gene are SGHTA and FQGNSA. The ends were cut back, 4 bases at V and 8 bases at J, with 18 bases in the middle. This CDR3 contains 15 residues. CDR3 bases: TGTGCCAGCAGCTCCACAGGGTCCCTCCGCGATGAGCAGTTCTTC. It encodes CASSSTGSLRDEQFF.

The J gene is TRBJ1-2, the V gene TRBV30; TRBD1 is a possible D gene (5 bases). Per germline, CDR1 GTSNPN and CDR2 SVGIG (reference sequence). The CDR3 length is 15 residues. Trimming took 5 bases from V and 1 from J, leaving 17 bases between them. CDR3: CAWATGRSDNYGYTF. In DNA form, the CDR3 reads TGTGCCTGGGCAACAGGACGATCTGATAACTATGGCTACACCTTC.

This chain connects TRBV10-3 to TRBJ2-3, with 7 bases that match TRBD2. Losses at the gene ends were 8 bases for V and 1 base for J; bases not matched to a gene: 12. This CDR3 has 16 residues. Germline V lookup: CDR1 ENHRY, CDR2 SYGVKD. The CDR3 DNA follows: TGTGCCATCCGTTCCCCCGGTCTAGCGGGCACAGATACGCAGTATTTT. As protein: CAIRSPGLAGTDTQYF.

This clone was counted between two and nine times. The V and J genes are TRBV5-1 and TRBJ2-1, with D perhaps TRBD2 (5 bases). There are 12 residues in the CDR3. Trimming took off 2 bases at V and 7 bases at J, with 7 bases between the two ends. Germline V lookup: CDR1 SGHRS, CDR2 YFSETQ. The CDR3 DNA reads TGCGCCAGCAGCTTTGGCGGGAATGAGCAGTTCTTC. This sequence encodes CASSFGGNEQFF.

The chain is built from TRBV6-1 and TRBJ2-5, with TRBD2 matching over 11 bases. Germline V gene sequence: CDR1 MNHNS, CDR2 SASEGT. This CDR3 region has 17 residues. The junction had 7 bases not matched to a gene; V was cut back by 0 bases and J by 4 bases. Here the CDR3 reads CASSEAQLAGVGETQYF. CDR3 DNA: TGTGCCAGCAGTGAAGCCCAACTAGCGGGAGTCGGAGAGACCCAGTACTTC.

The chain uses TRBV9 and TRBJ1-3, with D perhaps matching TRBD1 (6 bases). The CDR3 is 16 amino acids. V dropped 3 bases and J dropped 0 bases, with 13 bases sitting between them. The germline gives CDR1 SGDLS, CDR2 YYNGEE. The CDR3 DNA reads TGTGCCAGCAGCGGCCGCCAGGGGATCTCTGGAAACACCATATATTTT. It codes for CASSGRQGISGNTIYF.

In this sample, this clone turned up a few times. The J gene is TRBJ2-5, the V gene TRBV11-2, with 9 bases identical to TRBD1. Trimming at V came to 5 bases and at J to 2 bases, leaving 15 bases not matched to a gene. Germline V gene lookup returns CDR1 SGHAT and CDR2 FQNNGV. This CDR3 is 18 amino acids long. The CDR3 sequence: CASSPGQGATLNQETQYF. The DNA of the CDR3 is TGTGCCAGCAGCCCGGGACAGGGTGCTACCCTCAATCAAGAGACCCAGTACTTC.

This rearrangement joins TRBV5-4 to TRBJ2-2; maybe TRBD2 (5 bases). The V gene's germline CDR1 is SGHNT and CDR2 YYREEE (reference sequence). Trimming removed 0 bases from V and 6 bases from J, with 9 bases in between. This CDR3 comprises 14 residues. The CDR3 coding sequence is TGTGCCAGCAGCTTGGTTTCTAGCCCCGGGGAGCTGTTTTTT. Amino acid sequence: CASSLVSSPGELFF.

The chain recombines TRBV29-1 with TRBJ2-3; D is possibly TRBD1 (6 bases). The germline V gene has CDR1 SQVTM and CDR2 ANQGSEA. V dropped 2 bases and J dropped 0 bases, with 9 bases sitting between them. This CDR3 comprises 14 residues. The CDR3 loop is CSVERGSSTDTQYF. In nucleotides, the CDR3 is TGCAGCGTTGAAAGGGGGTCTAGCACAGATACGCAGTATTTT.

This clone was detected only a few times. The rearrangement joins TRBV2 to TRBJ2-3, with 7 nucleotides matching TRBD1. Germline values: CDR1 SNHLY, CDR2 FYNNEI. This CDR3 comprises 15 residues. J lost 2 bases, V lost 7 bases, and 9 bases had no gene match. The CDR3 DNA sequence: TGTGCCAGCACTAGGGACAGCTCGACCACAGATACGCAGTATTTT. Translating it yields CASTRDSSTTDTQYF.

The genes are TRBV30 and TRBJ2-6; 10 bases are shared with TRBD1. After removal of 2 bases from V and 0 bases from J, the junction contained 4 bases not matched to a gene. From germline, CDR1 is GTSNPN and CDR2 SVGIG (reference sequence). The CDR3 contains 17 residues. The CDR3 nucleotides are TGTGCCTGGAGTCCCGGGACAGGGGTCTCTGGGGCCAACGTCCTGACTTTC. Its protein product is CAWSPGTGVSGANVLTF.

This clone was recorded a few times. The chain carries TRBV11-2 and TRBJ2-3, with D perhaps TRBD2 (5 bases). From germline, CDR1 is SGHAT and CDR2 FQNNGV. V lost 4 bases to trimming and J lost 4 bases, with 9 bases between them. The CDR3 consists of 13 residues. The chain's CDR3 is CASSYGLSDTQYF. In nucleotides, the CDR3 is TGTGCCAGCAGCTATGGACTGTCAGATACGCAGTATTTT.

This chain uses TRBV7-2 with TRBJ1-1; 7 bases match TRBD1. Germline assignment: CDR1 SGHTA and CDR2 FQGNSA. This CDR3 is built from 13 residues. V lost 4 bases and J lost 4; bases outside the gene matches: 3. The CDR3 nucleotides read TGTGCCAGCAGCTGGAAGGGGGCCACTGAAGCTTTCTTT. It yields the protein CASSWKGATEAFF.

This chain connects TRBV29-1 to TRBJ1-2; 7 nucleotides line up with TRBD1. CDR1 SQVTM and CDR2 ANQGSEA come from the germline V gene. The CDR3 loop spans 13 amino acids. The V gene end was trimmed by 4 bases and the J gene end by 7 bases; junction bases not matched to a gene: 9. The CDR3 bases are TGCAGCGTTGTGTGGGCAGGGGGTGTTGGCTACACCTTC. Its protein is CSVVWAGGVGYTF.

Only a few counts were recorded for this clone. The CDR3 sequence: CASSRDRETQYF. In nucleotides, the CDR3 is TGTGCCAGCAGTCGGGACAGAGAGACCCAGTACTTC. The chain combines TRBV6-6 with TRBJ2-5, with TRBD1 matching over 7 bases. The junction had 1 base not matched to a gene; V was cut back by 5 bases and J by 4 bases. From germline, CDR1 is MNHNY and CDR2 SVGAGI (reference sequence). CDR3 length: 12 amino acids.

This clone was detected only a few times. This sequence joins TRBV29-1 and TRBJ1-1; perhaps TRBD1 as D (6 bases). The germline CDR1 and CDR2 sequences are SQVTM and ANQGSEA. The CDR3 spans 15 residues. V shed 4 bases and J shed 1 base, with 16 bases lying between them. CDR3 protein: CSVGTQGRKNTEAFF. CDR3 nucleotide sequence: TGCAGCGTTGGTACGCAGGGGCGAAAGAACACTGAAGCTTTCTTT.

The J gene is TRBJ1-1, the V gene TRBV11-2; tentative D call: TRBD1 (5 bases). Germline assignment: CDR1 SGHAT and CDR2 FQNNGV. Trimming removed 7 bases from V and 3 bases from J, with 15 bases in between. This CDR3 is built from 14 residues. This CDR3 is CASTRTGGYTEAFF. The CDR3 DNA is TGTGCCAGCACGCGGACGGGGGGGTACACTGAAGCTTTCTTT.

This clone was counted only a few times. The CDR3 bases are TGTGCCAGTGCGCGGTACGAGCAGTACTTC. Amino acid sequence: CASARYEQYF. This chain connects TRBV2 to TRBJ2-7, with D uncertain. V lost 9 bases, J lost 4 bases, and 7 bases lay in between. Germline V gene lookup returns CDR1 SNHLY and CDR2 FYNNEI. The CDR3 length is 10 residues.

In this sample, this clone turned up a few times. The chain has TRBV18 and TRBJ2-5; TRBD2 is a possible D gene (5 bases). Trimming cost V 1 base and J 5 bases, with 17 bases left between them. This CDR3 has 16 residues. Germline CDR1 KGHSH, CDR2 LQKENI. DNA of the CDR3: TGTGCCAGCTCACCACGGAGGACCGAGCCGTCGGAGACCCAGTACTTC. Amino acids: CASSPRRTEPSETQYF.

The chain recombines TRBV4-3 with TRBJ1-4, with 9 nucleotides matching TRBD1. Germline trimming cut 8 bases from V and 8 bases from J; bases unmatched to any gene: 6. The CDR3 is 13 amino acids. CDR1 LGHNA and CDR2 YSLEER come from the germline V gene. The CDR3 loop is CASRGQGREKLFF. Written as DNA, the CDR3 is TGCGCCAGCCGGGGACAGGGAAGAGAAAAACTGTTTTTT.

This sequence joins TRBV27 and TRBJ2-7, with 13 bases aligning to TRBD2. V shed 5 bases and J 4 bases; nucleotides not matched to a gene: 8. This CDR3 contains 16 residues. Germline V gene data show CDR1 as MNHEY and CDR2 as SMNVEV (reference sequence). CDR3 in DNA: TGTGCCAGCAGTCCCAGGACTAGCGGGAGTGGGTACGAGCAGTACGTC. Translating it yields CASSPRTSGSGYEQYV.

Only a few counts were recorded for this clone. V is TRBV28 and J is TRBJ2-1, with 8 bases matching TRBD1. The V and J ends lost 5 bases and 0 bases, in that order; junction bases with no gene match: 6. The CDR3 has 16 residues. CDR1 and CDR2 (germline): MDHEN, SYDVKM. The CDR3 DNA reads as TGTGCCAGCAGTACCCCGACAGGGGTCTCCTACAATGAGCAGTTCTTC. Translated, it gives CASSTPTGVSYNEQFF.

The CDR3 loop is CASSQDVGRQPQHF. As DNA, the CDR3 is TGCGCCAGCAGCCAAGATGTTGGGCGACAGCCCCAGCATTTT. V and J are TRBV4-3 and TRBJ1-5; D gene unclear. This CDR3 spans 14 amino acids. Trimming pared 0 bases from V and 7 bases from J, leaving 10 bases between. The germline V gene encodes CDR1 LGHNA and CDR2 YSLEER.

This rearrangement joins TRBV7-3 to TRBJ2-7; perhaps TRBD1 as D (6 bases). The CDR3 extends over 14 amino acids. Looked up from germline, CDR1 is SGHTA and CDR2 is FQGTGA. V was clipped by 4 bases and J by 9 bases, with 19 bases between them. CDR3 sequence: CASSSTGPDDRQYF. CDR3 DNA: TGTGCCAGCAGCTCGACAGGTCCCGATGATCGGCAGTACTTC.

The rearrangement joins TRBV11-2 to TRBJ2-5; TRBD2 is a possible D gene (6 bases). V gave up 2 bases and J gave up 2 bases, with 12 bases separating them. Germline CDR1 is SGHAT and CDR2 is FQNNGV. The CDR3 is 15 residues long. The CDR3 DNA is TGTGCCAGCAGCTTAAGTCTAGCGCTACAAGAGACCCAGTACTTC. Protein: CASSLSLALQETQYF.